This record concerns one TCR beta chain sequence. From germline, CDR1 is SGHTA and CDR2 FQGNSA. The CDR3 is 15 amino acids. Between the trimmed V and J ends, which lost 5 bases and 2 bases, there was a span of 15 bases. The assay was immunoSEQ multiplex PCR, and TCRdb's table has in-frame clones only and misses some. The sample has around 270,000 clones; around 88% are singletons. The entry originates in a study of blood T cell repertoires in COVID-19. Whole-study context: PBMCs, B-cell-depleted T cells, or T cells were the source of the cDNA or gDNA that made up the material.

This chain connects TRBV7-2 to TRBJ1-2, with D perhaps TRBD1 (6 bases). This TCR came from a man in his forties or fifties with acute or convalescent COVID-19. Sample: peripheral blood. CDR3 in amino acids: CASSPTTGRNYGYTF. The CDR3 DNA follows: TGTGCCAGCAGCCCAACGACAGGACGAAACTATGGCTACACCTTC.